This section outlines one TCR beta chain sequence together with its context. The antigen is not known. This sample stems from a study of OX40 agonist ivuxolimab in advanced cancers. Study-wide context: Three patients got partial responses; one had hepatocellular carcinoma and two had cutaneous melanoma.

TCRdb keeps only in-frame clones here, not all; method: immunoSEQ multiplex PCR. The data show tens of thousands of clones, 90% seen once. Findings and caveats of the study: Researchers report that CD8+ T cells had, on average, more expanded clones than CD4+.

J gave up 0 bases and V 11 bases, and 13 bases lay outside the gene matches. The CDR3 totals 16 residues. Germline V gene lookup returns CDR1 SEHNR and CDR2 FQNEAQ (reference sequence). This chain connects TRBV7-9 to TRBJ2-3, with 8 bases aligning to TRBD2. The source of this sequence is an adult with an advanced solid tumor such as melanoma, head and neck, liver or kidney cancer. The input for sequencing was CD4+ or CD8+ T cells sorted from blood, taken in a trial of the OX40 agonist ivuxolimab. This CDR3 reads CASAPGAGVSTDTQYF. The DNA for the CDR3 is TGTGCCTCCGCCCCGGGAGCGGGAGTTAGCACAGATACGCAGTATTTT.